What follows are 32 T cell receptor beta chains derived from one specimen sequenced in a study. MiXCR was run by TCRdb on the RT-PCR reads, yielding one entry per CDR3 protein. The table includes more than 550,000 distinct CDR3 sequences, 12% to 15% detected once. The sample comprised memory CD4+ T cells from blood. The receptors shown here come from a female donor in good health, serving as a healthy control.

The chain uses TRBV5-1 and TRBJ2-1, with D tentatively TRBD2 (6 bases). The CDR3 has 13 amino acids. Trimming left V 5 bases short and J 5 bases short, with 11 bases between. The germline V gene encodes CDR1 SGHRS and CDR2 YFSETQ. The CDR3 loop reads CASRIAENNEQFF. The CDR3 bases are TGCGCCAGCAGAATAGCGGAGAACAATGAGCAGTTCTTC.

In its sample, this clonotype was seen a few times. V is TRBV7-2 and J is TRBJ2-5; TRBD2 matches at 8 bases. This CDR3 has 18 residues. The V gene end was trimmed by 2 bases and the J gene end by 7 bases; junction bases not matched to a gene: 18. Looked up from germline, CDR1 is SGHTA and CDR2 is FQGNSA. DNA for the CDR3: TGTGCCAGCAGCTTACCCGGGGGGGGGCAGGCCGCTAAAGCGACCCAGTACTTC. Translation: CASSLPGGGQAAKATQYF.

For the CDR3, the DNA is TGTGCCAGCTCACCACGCACCGTCGGGACAGGGATAAGGGGCTACACCTTC. Protein: CASSPRTVGTGIRGYTF. The chain links TRBV6-5 to TRBJ1-2; 9 bases are a match to TRBD1. Germline assignment: CDR1 MNHEY and CDR2 SVGAGI. V gave up 8 bases and J gave up 8 bases; unmatched junction bases: 21. The CDR3 covers 17 residues.

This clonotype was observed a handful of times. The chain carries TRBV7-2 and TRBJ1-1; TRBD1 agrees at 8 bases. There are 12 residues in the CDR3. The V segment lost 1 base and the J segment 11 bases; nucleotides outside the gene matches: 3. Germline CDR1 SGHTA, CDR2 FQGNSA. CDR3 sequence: CASSLGTGSAFF. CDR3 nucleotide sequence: TGTGCCAGCAGCTTAGGGACAGGGTCGGCTTTCTTT.

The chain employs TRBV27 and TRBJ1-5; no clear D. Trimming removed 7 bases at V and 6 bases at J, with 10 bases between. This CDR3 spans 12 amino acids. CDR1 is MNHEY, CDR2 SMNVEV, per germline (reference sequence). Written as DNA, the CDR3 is TGTGCCAGCACAGTCCCAGGTCAGCCCCAGCATTTT. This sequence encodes CASTVPGQPQHF.

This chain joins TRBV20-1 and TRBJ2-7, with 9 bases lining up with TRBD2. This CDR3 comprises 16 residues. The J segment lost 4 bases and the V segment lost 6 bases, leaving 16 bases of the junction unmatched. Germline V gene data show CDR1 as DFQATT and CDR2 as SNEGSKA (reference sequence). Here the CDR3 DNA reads TGCAGTGCCTCGACGGGGGCGGGAGGGCAAGTGTACGAGCAGTACTTC. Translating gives CSASTGAGGQVYEQYF.

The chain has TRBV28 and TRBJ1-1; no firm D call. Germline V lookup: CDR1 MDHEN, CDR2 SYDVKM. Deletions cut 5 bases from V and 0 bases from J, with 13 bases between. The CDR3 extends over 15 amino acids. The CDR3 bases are TGTGCCAGCAGTCTCCAGGCGGCACTGAACACTGAAGCTTTCTTT. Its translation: CASSLQAALNTEAFF. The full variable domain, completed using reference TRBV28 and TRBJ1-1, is DVKVTQSSRYLVKRTGEKVFLECVQDMDHENMFWYRQDPGLGLRLIYFSYDVKMKEKGDIPEGYSVSREKKERFSLILESASTNQTSMYLCASSLQAALNTEAFFGQGTRLTVV.

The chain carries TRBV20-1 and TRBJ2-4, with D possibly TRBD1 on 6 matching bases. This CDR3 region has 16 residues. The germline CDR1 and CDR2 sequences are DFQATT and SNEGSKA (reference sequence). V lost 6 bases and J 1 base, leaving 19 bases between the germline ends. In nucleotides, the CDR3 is TGCAGTGCAAGCCCGGGACACGGGGCGGCCAAAAACATTCAGTACTTC. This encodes CSASPGHGAAKNIQYF.

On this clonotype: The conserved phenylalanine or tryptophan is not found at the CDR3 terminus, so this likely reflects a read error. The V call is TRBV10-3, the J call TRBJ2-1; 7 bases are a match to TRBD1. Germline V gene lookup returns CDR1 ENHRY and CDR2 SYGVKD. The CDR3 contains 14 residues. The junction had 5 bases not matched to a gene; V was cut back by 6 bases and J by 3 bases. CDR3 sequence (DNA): TGTGCCATCAGCCGGGACAGATACTACAATGAGCAGTTCTTA. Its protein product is CAISRDRYYNEQFL.

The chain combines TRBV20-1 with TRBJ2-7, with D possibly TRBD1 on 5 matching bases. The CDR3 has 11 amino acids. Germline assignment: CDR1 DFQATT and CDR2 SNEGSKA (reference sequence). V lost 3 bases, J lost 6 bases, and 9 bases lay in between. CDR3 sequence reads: CSASSGLEQYF. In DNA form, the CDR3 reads TGCAGTGCTAGCTCAGGGCTCGAGCAGTACTTC.

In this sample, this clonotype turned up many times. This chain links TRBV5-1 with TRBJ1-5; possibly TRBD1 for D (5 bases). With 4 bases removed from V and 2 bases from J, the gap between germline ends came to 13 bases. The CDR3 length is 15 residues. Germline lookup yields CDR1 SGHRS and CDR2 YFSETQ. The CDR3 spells CASSAQGGGNQPQHF. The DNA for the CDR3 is TGCGCCAGCAGCGCGCAGGGTGGCGGCAATCAGCCCCAGCATTTT.

The DNA for the CDR3 is TGCGCCAGCAGCCCGACTCCGGCGGGACAGGGGGCAAATGAGCAGTTCTTC. This translates into CASSPTPAGQGANEQFF. The genes are TRBV5-1 and TRBJ2-1; TRBD1 aligns across 12 bases. The germline V gene encodes CDR1 SGHRS and CDR2 YFSETQ. V dropped 4 bases and J dropped 7; count of bases not matched to a gene: 12. The CDR3 consists of 17 residues.

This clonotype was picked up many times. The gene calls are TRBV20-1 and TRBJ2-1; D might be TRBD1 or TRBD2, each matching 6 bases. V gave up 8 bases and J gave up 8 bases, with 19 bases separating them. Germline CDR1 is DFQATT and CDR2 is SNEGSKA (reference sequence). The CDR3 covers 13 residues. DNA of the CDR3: TGCAGTCCCGCGACAGGCTCGGGGGATGAGCAGTTCTTC. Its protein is CSPATGSGDEQFF.

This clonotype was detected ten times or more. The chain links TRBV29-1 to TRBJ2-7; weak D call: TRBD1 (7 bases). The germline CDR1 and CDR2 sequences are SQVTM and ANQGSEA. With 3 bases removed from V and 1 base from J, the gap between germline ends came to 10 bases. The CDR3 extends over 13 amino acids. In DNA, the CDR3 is TGCAGCGTTGAGCGGGACAGTTCCTACGAGCAGTACTTC. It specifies CSVERDSSYEQYF.

DNA for the CDR3: TGTGCCAGCAGCTCGACTAGTCGTGAGCAGTTCTTC. This translates into CASSSTSREQFF. This chain joins TRBV28 and TRBJ2-1; TRBD2 might be the D (6 bases). In germline, CDR1 is MDHEN, CDR2 SYDVKM. The ends were cut back, 6 bases at V and 9 bases at J, with 12 bases in the middle. The CDR3 covers 12 residues. Drawing the rest from reference TRBV28 and TRBJ2-1, the complete variable domain is DVKVTQSSRYLVKRTGEKVFLECVQDMDHENMFWYRQDPGLGLRLIYFSYDVKMKEKGDIPEGYSVSREKKERFSLILESASTNQTSMYLCASSSTSREQFFGPGTRLTVL.

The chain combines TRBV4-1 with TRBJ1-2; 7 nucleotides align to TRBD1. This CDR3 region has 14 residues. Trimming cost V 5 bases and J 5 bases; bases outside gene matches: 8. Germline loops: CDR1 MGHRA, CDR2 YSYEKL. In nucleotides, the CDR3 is TGCGCCAGCAGCTCAGGGGGTAATCGGTATGGCTACACCTTC. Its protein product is CASSSGGNRYGYTF.

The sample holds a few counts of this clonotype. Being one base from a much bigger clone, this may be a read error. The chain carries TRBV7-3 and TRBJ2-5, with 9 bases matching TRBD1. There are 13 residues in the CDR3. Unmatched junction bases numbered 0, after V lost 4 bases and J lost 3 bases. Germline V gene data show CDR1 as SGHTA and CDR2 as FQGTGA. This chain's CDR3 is CASSWDREETQYF. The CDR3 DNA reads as TGTGCCAGCAGCTGGGACAGGGAAGAGACCCAGTACTTC.

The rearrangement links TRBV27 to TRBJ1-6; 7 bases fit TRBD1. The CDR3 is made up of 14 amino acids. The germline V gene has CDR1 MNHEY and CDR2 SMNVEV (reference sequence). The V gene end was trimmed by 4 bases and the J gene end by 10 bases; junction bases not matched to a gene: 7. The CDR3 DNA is TGTGCCAGCAGTTCGGACAGGAGCGGATCACCCCTCCACTTT. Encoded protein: CASSSDRSGSPLHF.

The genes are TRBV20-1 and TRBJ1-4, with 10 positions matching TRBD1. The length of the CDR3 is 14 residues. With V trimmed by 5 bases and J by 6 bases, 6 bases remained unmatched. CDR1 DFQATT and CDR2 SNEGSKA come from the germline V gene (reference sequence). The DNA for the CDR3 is TGCAGTGCTCGCCGGGACAGGGGTTATGAAAAACTGTTTTTT. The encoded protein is CSARRDRGYEKLFF.

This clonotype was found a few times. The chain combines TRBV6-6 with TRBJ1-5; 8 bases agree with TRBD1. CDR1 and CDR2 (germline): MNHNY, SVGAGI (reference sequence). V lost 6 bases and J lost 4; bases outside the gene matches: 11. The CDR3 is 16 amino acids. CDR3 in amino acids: CASRPADRGYNQPQHF. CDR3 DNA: TGTGCCAGCAGACCGGCAGACAGGGGATATAATCAGCCCCAGCATTTT.

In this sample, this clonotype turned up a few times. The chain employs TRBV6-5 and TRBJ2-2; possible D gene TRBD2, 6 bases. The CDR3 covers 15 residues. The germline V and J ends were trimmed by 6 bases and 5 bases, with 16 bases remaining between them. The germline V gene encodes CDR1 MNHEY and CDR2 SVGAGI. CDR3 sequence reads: CASSPGAGGTGELFF. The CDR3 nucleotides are TGTGCCAGCAGCCCTGGGGCAGGAGGGACCGGGGAGCTGTTTTTT.

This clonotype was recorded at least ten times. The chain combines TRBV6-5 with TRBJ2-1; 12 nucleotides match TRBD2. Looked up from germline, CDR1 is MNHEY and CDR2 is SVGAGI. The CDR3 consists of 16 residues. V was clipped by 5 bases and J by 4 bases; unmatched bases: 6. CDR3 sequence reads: CASSPTGTSGYNEQFF. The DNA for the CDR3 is TGTGCCAGCAGTCCGACCGGGACTAGCGGGTACAATGAGCAGTTCTTC.

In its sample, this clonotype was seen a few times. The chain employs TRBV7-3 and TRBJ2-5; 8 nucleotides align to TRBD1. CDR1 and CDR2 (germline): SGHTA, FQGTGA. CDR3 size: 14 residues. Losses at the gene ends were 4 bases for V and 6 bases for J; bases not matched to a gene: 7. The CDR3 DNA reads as TGTGCCAGCAGCTCCGGGACAGGCCTGAAGACCCAGTACTTC. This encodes CASSSGTGLKTQYF.

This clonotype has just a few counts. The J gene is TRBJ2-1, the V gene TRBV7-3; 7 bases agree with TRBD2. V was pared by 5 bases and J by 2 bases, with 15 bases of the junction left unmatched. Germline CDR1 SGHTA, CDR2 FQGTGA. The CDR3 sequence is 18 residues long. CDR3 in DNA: TGTGCCAGCAGCCTTACCCTTGTAGCGGGTACAACCTACAATGAGCAGTTCTTC. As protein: CASSLTLVAGTTYNEQFF.

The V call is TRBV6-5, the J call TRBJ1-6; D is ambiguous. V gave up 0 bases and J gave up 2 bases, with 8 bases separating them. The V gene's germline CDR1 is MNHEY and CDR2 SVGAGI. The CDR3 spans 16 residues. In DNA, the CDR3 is TGTGCCAGCAGTTACTCCGGACTGACCTATAATTCACCCCTCCACTTT. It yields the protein CASSYSGLTYNSPLHF.

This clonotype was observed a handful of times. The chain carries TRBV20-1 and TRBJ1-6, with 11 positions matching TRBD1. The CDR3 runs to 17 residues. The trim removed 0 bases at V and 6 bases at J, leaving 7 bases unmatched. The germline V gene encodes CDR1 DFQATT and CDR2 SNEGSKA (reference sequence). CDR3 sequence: CSARDGGQGAFNSPLHF. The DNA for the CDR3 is TGCAGTGCTAGAGATGGAGGACAGGGGGCTTTTAATTCACCCCTCCACTTT.

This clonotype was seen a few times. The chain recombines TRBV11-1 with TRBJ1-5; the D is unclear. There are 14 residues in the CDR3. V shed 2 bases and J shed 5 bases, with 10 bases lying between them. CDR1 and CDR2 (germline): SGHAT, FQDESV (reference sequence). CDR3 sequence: CASSLTSDDQPQHF. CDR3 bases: TGTGCCAGCAGCTTAACGTCAGACGATCAGCCCCAGCATTTT.

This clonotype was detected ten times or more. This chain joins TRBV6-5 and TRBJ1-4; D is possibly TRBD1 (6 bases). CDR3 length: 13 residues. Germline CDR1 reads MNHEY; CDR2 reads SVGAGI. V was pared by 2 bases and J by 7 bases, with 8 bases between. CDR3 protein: CASSYQQGEKLFF. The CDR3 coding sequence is TGTGCCAGCAGTTACCAACAGGGTGAAAAACTGTTTTTT.

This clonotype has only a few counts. For the CDR3, the DNA is TGTGCCAGCAGTCCGGCGGGGTTGAACACCGGGGAGCTGTTTTTT. As protein: CASSPAGLNTGELFF. The chain joins TRBV2 to TRBJ2-2, with D tentatively TRBD2 (6 bases). Trimming cost V 5 bases and J 1 base, with 11 bases left between them. Germline assignment: CDR1 SNHLY and CDR2 FYNNEI. This CDR3 spans 15 amino acids. The variable domain in full, completed from reference TRBV2 and TRBJ2-2, reads EPEVTQTPSHQVTQMGQEVILRCVPISNHLYFYWYRQILGQKVEFLVSFYNNEISEKSEIFDDQFSVERPDGSNFTLKIRSTKLEDSAMYFCASSPAGLNTGELFFGEGSRLTVL.

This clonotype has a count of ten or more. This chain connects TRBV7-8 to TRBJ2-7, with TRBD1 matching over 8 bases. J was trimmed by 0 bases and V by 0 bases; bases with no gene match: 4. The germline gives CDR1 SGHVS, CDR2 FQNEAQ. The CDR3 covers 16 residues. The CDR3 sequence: CASSLAIGTGSYEQYF. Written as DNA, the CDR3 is TGTGCCAGCAGCTTAGCGATAGGGACAGGCTCCTACGAGCAGTACTTC.

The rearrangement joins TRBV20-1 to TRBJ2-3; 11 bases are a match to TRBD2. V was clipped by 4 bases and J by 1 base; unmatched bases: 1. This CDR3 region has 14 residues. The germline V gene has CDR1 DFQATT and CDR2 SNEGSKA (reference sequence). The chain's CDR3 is CSAILAGGTDTQYF. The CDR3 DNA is TGCAGTGCTATACTAGCGGGGGGCACAGATACGCAGTATTTT.

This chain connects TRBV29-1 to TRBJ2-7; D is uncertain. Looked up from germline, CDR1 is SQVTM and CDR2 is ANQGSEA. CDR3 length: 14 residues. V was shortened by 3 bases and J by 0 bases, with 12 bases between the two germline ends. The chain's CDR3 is CSVEKDESSYEQYF. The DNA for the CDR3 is TGCAGCGTTGAGAAGGACGAGAGCTCCTACGAGCAGTACTTC.